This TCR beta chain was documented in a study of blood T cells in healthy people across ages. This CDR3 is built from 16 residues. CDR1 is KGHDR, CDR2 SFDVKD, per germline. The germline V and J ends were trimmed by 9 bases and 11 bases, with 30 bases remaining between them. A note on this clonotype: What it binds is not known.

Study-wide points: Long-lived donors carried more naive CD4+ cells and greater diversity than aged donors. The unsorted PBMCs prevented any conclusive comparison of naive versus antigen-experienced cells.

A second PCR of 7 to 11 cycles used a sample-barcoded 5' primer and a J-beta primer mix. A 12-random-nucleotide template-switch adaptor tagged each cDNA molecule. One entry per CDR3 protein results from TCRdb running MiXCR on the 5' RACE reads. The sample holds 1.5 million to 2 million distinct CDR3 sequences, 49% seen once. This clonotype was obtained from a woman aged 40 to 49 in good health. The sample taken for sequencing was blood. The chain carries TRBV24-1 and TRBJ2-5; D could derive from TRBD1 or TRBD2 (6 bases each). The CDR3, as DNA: TGTGCCACCGGGGGCCGGATTAATGGGGGGTACAATGAGCAGTACTTC. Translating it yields CATGGRINGGYNEQYF.